This is a list of T cell receptor beta chains from one sample in a study of PD-L1 blockade in urothelial cancer. Assay used: immunoSEQ multiplex PCR; TCRdb lists only in-frame clones, some missing. The sample includes more than 40,000 clones, 75% to 90% of them seen just once. This sample comprised PBMCs, obtained around atezolizumab (anti-PD-L1) treatment. The receptors shown here come from a man aged 55 to 70 with urothelial cancer. Each CDR3 is given with its conserved first and last residue. The D gene is left open where the match is weak. Clone size appears in some rows only: once, few, many, or a class for an expanded clone.

CDR3nt,CDR3aa,d_gene,v_gene,j_gene,abundance
TGTGCCAGTAGTATACTAGCGGGGAATGAGCAGTTCTTC,CASSILAGNEQFF,TRBD2,TRBV19,TRBJ2-1,NA
TGTGCCAGCAGCGCGCGGGGCACAGGGGATGAGCAGTTCTTC,CASSARGTGDEQFF,NA,TRBV11-2,TRBJ2-1,NA
TGTGCCAGCAGCATTTATAGCGGGGTAAGCTACAATGAGCAGTTCTTC,CASSIYSGVSYNEQFF,TRBD2,TRBV9,TRBJ2-1,NA
TGTGCCAGCAGTCCTCGACTAGCGGGAGTTGGTGAGCAGTACTTC,CASSPRLAGVGEQYF,TRBD2,TRBV28,TRBJ2-5,NA
TGTGCCAGCAGCCCCGGCGGCGGGGCGGGCTCCTACGAGCAGTACTTC,CASSPGGGAGSYEQYF,NA,TRBV7-6,TRBJ2-7,NA
TGTGCCAGCAGCTCAGGTCCCAGCTCTGGAAACACCATATATTTT,CASSSGPSSGNTIYF,NA,TRBV7-2,TRBJ1-3,NA
TGCGCCAGCAGCCCAGGGACAGCGAACACCGGGGAGCTGTTTTTT,CASSPGTANTGELFF,TRBD1,TRBV5-1,TRBJ2-2,NA
TGTGCCAGTAGACCCCAGCGAAACTATGGCTACACCTTC,CASRPQRNYGYTF,NA,TRBV19,TRBJ1-2,NA
TGTGCCAGCAGCTTTAGCACAGGGGGGACAGATACGCAGTATTTT,CASSFSTGGTDTQYF,TRBD1,TRBV5-4,TRBJ2-3,NA
TGTGCCACCAGCCTCACCCGGACGGGGGACAGTGAAGCTTTCTTT,CATSLTRTGDSEAFF,TRBD1,TRBV15,TRBJ1-1,NA
TGTGCCAGCAGCCCCACTAGCGGGAGTTCCAAAAACATTCAGTACTTC,CASSPTSGSSKNIQYF,TRBD2,TRBV7-9,TRBJ2-4,NA
TGTGCCAGCAGCGTAGAGGGGGGGCTAGCCGGGGAGCTGTTTTTT,CASSVEGGLAGELFF,NA,TRBV9,TRBJ2-2,NA
TGTGCCAGCTCACAACAGGGGGCGGGCGAGCAGTACTTC,CASSQQGAGEQYF,TRBD1,TRBV18,TRBJ2-7,NA
TGTGCCACCCAGACCCTAGCGGGACATAGCACAGATACGCAGTATTTT,CATQTLAGHSTDTQYF,TRBD2,TRBV7-2,TRBJ2-3,NA
TGTGCCAGTAAAGGGACTAGCGGAACCCCGGGGACCCAGTACTTC,CASKGTSGTPGTQYF,TRBD2,TRBV2,TRBJ2-5,NA
TGTGCCAGTAGTATAGATGGTAGCGGATACACCTACGAGCAGTACTTC,CASSIDGSGYTYEQYF,NA,TRBV19,TRBJ2-7,NA
TGTGCCAGTAGTGAACGACTAGCGGGAATCCCTCCAGATACGCAGTATTTT,CASSERLAGIPPDTQYF,TRBD2,TRBV19,TRBJ2-3,NA
TGTGCCAGCAGTTTCTCAGTTTTGGGGAGAGAGACCCAGTACTTC,CASSFSVLGRETQYF,NA,TRBV27,TRBJ2-5,few
TGTGCCAGCAGCCTAGACAGGGAAGCTTTCTTT,CASSLDREAFF,NA,TRBV11-3,TRBJ1-1,NA
TGCGCCAGCAGCTTGCTCGGGGGAAGCAATCAGCCCCAGCATTTT,CASSLLGGSNQPQHF,NA,TRBV5-1,TRBJ1-5,NA
TGTGCCATCAGTGAGTCGATGGAAGGGGCACTTGAAGCTTTCTTT,CAISESMEGALEAFF,NA,TRBV10-3,TRBJ1-1,NA
TGTGCCATCAGTGAGTCTGGGGCCCGGACTAACTATGGCTACACCTTC,CAISESGARTNYGYTF,NA,TRBV10-3,TRBJ1-2,once
TGTGCCAGCATCCAAGGGGGTTTAGGACAAGAGACCCAGTACTTC,CASIQGGLGQETQYF,NA,TRBV6-1,TRBJ2-5,once
TGCGCCAGCAGCAAACAGGAGAACACTGAAGCTTTCTTT,CASSKQENTEAFF,NA,TRBV5-1,TRBJ1-1,NA
TGTGCCAGCAGCTTAGGCCATAGCGGGGGCCTCTCCTACGAGCAGTACTTC,CASSLGHSGGLSYEQYF,TRBD2,TRBV11-3,TRBJ2-7,NA
TGTGCCACCTTGACAGGGGTGTTTTACGAGCAGTACTTC,CATLTGVFYEQYF,TRBD1,TRBV6-1,TRBJ2-7,NA
TGTGCCAGCAGCCAAGACTGGGCCCCTGGAAACACCATATATTTT,CASSQDWAPGNTIYF,NA,TRBV14,TRBJ1-3,NA
TGTGCCAGCTCTGCACAGGACATGAACACTGAAGCTTTCTTT,CASSAQDMNTEAFF,NA,TRBV18,TRBJ1-1,NA
TGTGCCAGCAGACCGGACAGGGGGAGCTACACCTTC,CASRPDRGSYTF,TRBD1,TRBV6-5,TRBJ1-2,NA
TGCACCAGCAGCCAAGATGGGGTGGAACAGGGCTGTCAGCCCCAGCATTTT,CTSSQDGVEQGCQPQHF,NA,TRBV1,TRBJ1-5,NA
TGTGCCAGCAGAGAATATTCGACAGGGAGCCAGCCCCAGCATTTT,CASREYSTGSQPQHF,TRBD1,TRBV6-5,TRBJ1-5,NA
TGCGCCAGCAGCTTTTCCCACTACAATGAGCAGTTCTTC,CASSFSHYNEQFF,NA,TRBV5-1,TRBJ2-1,NA
TGCGCCAGCAGCCCCCCGACAGCCAACCCAAGGAATGAGCAGTTCTTC,CASSPPTANPRNEQFF,NA,TRBV4-1,TRBJ2-1,NA
TGCAGCGCTTCCGCCAGGGAGGGGCAGCCCCAGCATTTT,CSASAREGQPQHF,NA,TRBV29-1,TRBJ1-5,NA
TGCGCCAGCAGCTTCTCGGGGAGCACAGATACGCAGTATTTT,CASSFSGSTDTQYF,NA,TRBV5-1,TRBJ2-3,NA
TGCGCCAGCAGCCTCACAGGGGACTTTAACTATGGCTACACCTTC,CASSLTGDFNYGYTF,TRBD1,TRBV5-1,TRBJ1-2,NA
TGTGCCAGCAGTTACGAACAGGGGGCGCGAGGCTACACCTTC,CASSYEQGARGYTF,TRBD1,TRBV6-5,TRBJ1-2,NA
TGTGCCAGCAGCCCTCTGCTCAGGCTCGAAGCTTTCTTT,CASSPLLRLEAFF,NA,TRBV6-5,TRBJ1-1,NA
TGTGCCAGCAGCTTTGGGCTAGCGGGAGGGCGCGGCACAGATACGCAGTATTTT,CASSFGLAGGRGTDTQYF,TRBD2,TRBV5-4,TRBJ2-3,NA
TGTGCCAGCAGCCAGGGACAGAGGATCCATGACAATGAGCAGTTCTTC,CASSQGQRIHDNEQFF,TRBD1,TRBV7-8,TRBJ2-1,NA
TGTGCCATCAGGGGGACAGCAACTAATGAAAAACTGTTTTTT,CAIRGTATNEKLFF,TRBD1,TRBV10-3,TRBJ1-4,NA
TGTGCCAGCAGCACCAGGGGTTGGAACACTGAAGCTTTCTTT,CASSTRGWNTEAFF,NA,TRBV7-2,TRBJ1-1,few
TGTGCCAGCAGTCCCTGGGACAGTTCCTACGAGCAGTACTTC,CASSPWDSSYEQYF,TRBD1,TRBV27,TRBJ2-7,NA
TGTGCCTGGAGCCCAGGGTTTAGCTCCTATAATTCACCCCTCCACTTT,CAWSPGFSSYNSPLHF,NA,TRBV30,TRBJ1-6,NA
TGCGCCAGCAGCTTACGAACTGGGACAGCCCCGAACACTGAAGCTTTCTTT,CASSLRTGTAPNTEAFF,TRBD1,TRBV5-1,TRBJ1-1,NA